This T cell receptor (beta chain) was profiled in a study of radiotherapy plus CTLA-4 blockade in lung cancer. The method was immunoSEQ multiplex PCR; TCRdb's version includes in-frame clones alone and lacks a portion of them. This table holds about 43,000 clones, over 60% found once. V lost 9 bases to trimming and J lost 2 bases; unmatched junction nucleotides: 5. This CDR3 has 15 amino acids. Germline loops: CDR1 SNHLY, CDR2 FYNNEI. Patients with chemo-refractory metastatic non-small-cell lung cancer received focal radiation plus CTLA-4 blockade with ipilimumab. General study findings and limits: Interferon-beta, together with early blood T cell clone dynamics, reportedly best predicted response.

About this clone: Its antigen is still unknown.

Sequenced material: peripheral blood, taken from a patient treated with radiotherapy plus ipilimumab. The receptor was isolated from a human donor with non-small cell lung cancer who had a partial response to radiotherapy plus ipilimumab. The chain combines TRBV2 with TRBJ2-4, with 12 positions matching TRBD2. CDR3 DNA: TGTGCCAGTTCTCTAGCGGGAGGGTCCAAAAACATTCAGTACTTC. Its protein is CASSLAGGSKNIQYF.